The rows below give T cell receptor beta chains drawn from one sample of a study of T cells in Graves' hyperthyroidism and ophthalmopathy. Each CDR3 protein is one row after TCRdb ran MiXCR on the multiplex PCR reads. The sample has 300,000 or so distinct CDR3 sequences, 15% to 20% seen once. The material sequenced was blood. These receptor sequences come from a woman between 50 and 59 years old with Graves' hyperthyroidism. The CDR3 runs from the conserved cysteine through the conserved F or W. A D gene is named only where the DNA matches it firmly. Size values are once, few and many counts, or a class for expanded clones, and some rows have none.

j_gene	abundance	d_gene	v_gene	CDR3aa	CDR3nt
TRBJ2-5	many	.	TRBV3-1	CASSHPIERETQYF	TGTGCCAGCAGCCATCCCATAGAGAGGGAGACCCAGTACTTC
TRBJ1-5	.	TRBD1	TRBV20-1	CSASEGAGGGDQPQHF	TGCAGTGCTAGCGAGGGGGCAGGGGGCGGGGATCAGCCCCAGCATTTT
TRBJ1-2	many	.	TRBV30	CAWSLAGNGYTF	TGTGCCTGGAGTCTGGCCGGGAACGGCTACACCTTC
TRBJ1-1	.	TRBD1	TRBV20-1	CSAWNRGLGENTEAFF	TGCAGTGCTTGGAACAGGGGGCTGGGGGAGAACACTGAAGCTTTCTTT
TRBJ2-7	many	TRBD2	TRBV7-2	CASSLWQGGSYEQYF	TGTGCCAGCAGCTTATGGCAGGGAGGGTCCTACGAGCAGTACTTC
TRBJ2-4	many	.	TRBV28	CATHTLAKNIQYF	TGTGCCACCCATACTCTAGCCAAAAACATTCAGTACTTC
TRBJ1-2	few	.	TRBV5-1	CASSSSSTGTYGYTF	TGCGCCAGCAGCTCCTCCTCGACAGGTACTTATGGCTACACCTTC
TRBJ1-1	.	TRBD1	TRBV2	CATILGQGETSTEAFF	TGTGCCACTATCCTTGGGCAGGGGGAAACGAGCACTGAAGCTTTCTTT
TRBJ2-5	many	TRBD1	TRBV12-3/TRBV12-4	CASSSYVGGTGLEETQYF	TGTGCCAGCAGTTCCTACGTGGGGGGGACAGGGCTGGAAGAGACCCAGTACTTC
TRBJ2-5	.	TRBD2	TRBV5-5	CASSLYPSGRGETQYF	TGTGCCAGCAGCTTGTATCCTAGCGGGAGAGGCGAGACCCAGTACTTC
TRBJ2-1	few	TRBD2	TRBV10-1	CASSDHTSGGINEQFF	TGCGCCAGCAGTGACCATACTAGCGGGGGCATTAATGAGCAGTTCTTC
TRBJ1-5	.	.	TRBV4-1	CASSGWAGQGNQPQHF	TGCGCCAGCAGTGGGTGGGCGGGCCAGGGCAATCAGCCCCAGCATTTT
TRBJ2-1	once	.	TRBV24-1	CATSDSSPGNEQFF	TGTGCCACCAGTGATTCGTCTCCCGGGAATGAGCAGTTCTTC
TRBJ2-3	many	.	TRBV2	CASSVADTDTQYF	TGTGCCAGCAGTGTAGCGGACACAGATACGCAGTATTTT
TRBJ2-7	few	TRBD2	TRBV20-1	CSVAGASSYEQYF	TGCAGTGTCGCGGGAGCTAGTTCCTACGAGCAGTACTTC
TRBJ2-1	few	.	TRBV6-5	CASSYGARTSSYNEQFF	TGTGCCAGCAGTTACGGGGCCAGAACGAGCTCCTACAATGAGCAGTTCTTC
TRBJ2-3	.	.	TRBV30	CAGYSGDTQYF	TGTGCCGGATATTCGGGAGATACGCAGTATTTT
TRBJ2-1	many	TRBD2	TRBV5-1	CASSHDGLAGESEQFF	TGCGCCAGCAGCCATGATGGACTAGCGGGAGAGAGTGAGCAGTTCTTC
TRBJ1-2	many	TRBD1	TRBV18	CASSPGQDRPTGYTF	TGTGCCAGCTCACCTGGACAGGACAGACCTACGGGCTACACCTTC
TRBJ2-3	many	.	TRBV3-1	CASSQGQLAYTDTQYF	TGTGCCAGCAGCCAAGGTCAGCTAGCGTACACAGATACGCAGTATTTT
TRBJ1-5	.	.	TRBV19	CASSIPDSFNQPQHF	TGTGCCAGTAGTATTCCCGACAGCTTCAATCAGCCCCAGCATTTT
TRBJ2-3	.	TRBD2	TRBV3-1	CASSQESGLRTDTQYF	TGTGCCAGCAGCCAAGAATCGGGACTACGAACAGATACGCAGTATTTT
TRBJ2-7	few	TRBD2	TRBV28	CASRQWEGSGEQYF	TGTGCCAGCCGCCAGTGGGAGGGATCGGGGGAGCAGTACTTC
TRBJ1-1	many	.	TRBV12-3/TRBV12-4	CATSRDIRDTEAFF	TGTGCCACCAGTCGGGACATCCGGGATACTGAAGCTTTCTTT
TRBJ1-1	.	.	TRBV7-8	CASSSSPGVEAFF	TGTGCCAGCAGCTCGAGTCCAGGCGTTGAAGCTTTCTTT
TRBJ2-5	many	TRBD2	TRBV18	CASSSTAGETQYF	TGTGCCAGCTCATCGACAGCGGGGGAGACCCAGTACTTC
TRBJ1-5	few	.	TRBV4-1	CASSQDDRGSNQPQHF	TGCGCCAGCAGCCAGGACGACCGGGGTAGCAATCAGCCCCAGCATTTT
TRBJ2-2	many	.	TRBV2	CASHHPGWNPGELFF	TGTGCCAGCCACCACCCGGGTTGGAATCCCGGGGAGCTGTTTTTT
TRBJ1-2	few	.	TRBV14	CASSQVQGLYGYTF	TGTGCCAGCAGCCAAGTCCAGGGGCTCTATGGCTACACCTTC
TRBJ2-2	few	.	TRBV12-3/TRBV12-4	CASSAWTPRELFF	TGTGCCAGCTCCGCTTGGACGCCCCGGGAGCTGTTTTTT
TRBJ1-2	many	.	TRBV5-4	CASSTRSGDYGYTF	TGTGCCAGCAGCACCCGCAGCGGGGACTATGGCTACACCTTC
TRBJ2-3	.	TRBD2	TRBV29-1	CSGGLVQLDTQYF	TGCAGCGGTGGACTAGTTCAATTAGATACGCAGTATTTT
TRBJ2-1	.	.	TRBV6-9	CASSYSVQDFYNEQFF	TGTGCCAGCAGTTACTCGGTTCAAGACTTTTACAATGAGCAGTTCTTC
TRBJ1-5	.	.	TRBV12-3/TRBV12-4	CASSSTGSNQPQHF	TGTGCCAGCAGTTCGACGGGGAGCAATCAGCCCCAGCATTTT
TRBJ2-2	many	.	TRBV2	CASSVVSPGELFF	TGTGCCAGCAGTGTGGTCAGCCCCGGGGAGCTGTTTTTT